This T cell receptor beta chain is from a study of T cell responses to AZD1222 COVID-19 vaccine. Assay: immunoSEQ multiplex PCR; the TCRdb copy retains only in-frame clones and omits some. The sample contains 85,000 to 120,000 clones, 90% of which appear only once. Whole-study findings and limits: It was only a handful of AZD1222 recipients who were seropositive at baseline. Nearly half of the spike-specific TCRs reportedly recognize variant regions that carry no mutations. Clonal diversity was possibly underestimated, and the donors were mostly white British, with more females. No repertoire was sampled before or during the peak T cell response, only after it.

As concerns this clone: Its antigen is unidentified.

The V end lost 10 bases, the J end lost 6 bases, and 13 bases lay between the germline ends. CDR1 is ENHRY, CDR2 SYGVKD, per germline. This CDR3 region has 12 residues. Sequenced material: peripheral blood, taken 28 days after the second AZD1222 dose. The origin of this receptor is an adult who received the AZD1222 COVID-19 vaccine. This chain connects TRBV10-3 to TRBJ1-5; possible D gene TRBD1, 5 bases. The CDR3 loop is CATGTPAQPQHF. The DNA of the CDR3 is TGTGCCACGGGGACGCCGGCTCAGCCCCAGCATTTT.